This passage covers 30 T cell receptor beta chains from one sample sequenced in a study of post-analysis software for immune sequencing data. Study-wide results and limits: Higher frequency in patients than in controls was seen for about five TRBV segments, with TRBV5-6, TRBV5-1 and TRBV20-1 among them.

Carried by the TCR beta cDNA libraries were unique molecular identifiers. A single record per CDR3 protein comes from TCRdb applying MiXCR to the PCR reads. The sample comprises roughly 620,000 distinct CDR3 sequences, about 40% of which are singletons, and over 1.5% rests with the top ten. Which antigens these TCRs recognize remains unknown. Sequencing was performed on blood. These receptor sequences come from a girl between 5 and 17 years old with multiple sclerosis.

This clonotype came up a few times. This sequence joins TRBV10-2 and TRBJ2-5; 8 bases are shared with TRBD1. V was clipped by 9 bases and J by 5 bases; unmatched bases: 5. Germline V gene lookup returns CDR1 WSHSY and CDR2 SAAADI. This CDR3 region has 12 residues. The CDR3 DNA follows: TGCGCCAGTGAAACAGGGGGGGAGACCCAGTACTTC. As protein: CASETGGETQYF.

This clonotype was found a few times. J is TRBJ2-7 and V is TRBV6-1; 8 bases fit TRBD1. The CDR3 consists of 13 residues. V gave up 6 bases and J gave up 7 bases; unmatched junction bases: 8. In germline, CDR1 is MNHNS, CDR2 SASEGT. The CDR3 bases are TGTGCCAGCAGCCCAAGGACAGGGTTTGAGCAGTACTTC. Amino acids: CASSPRTGFEQYF.

The chain employs TRBV12-3 or TRBV12-4 and TRBJ2-3, with TRBD2 identical over 12 bases. There are 15 residues in the CDR3. With V trimmed by 2 bases and J by 8 bases, 5 bases remained unmatched. The CDR3, as DNA: TGTGCCAGCAGTTTACTAGCGGGAGGGCCGGTTACGCAGTATTTT. This sequence encodes CASSLLAGGPVTQYF.

The chain links TRBV11-3 to TRBJ2-1; the D is unclear. Germline V lookup: CDR1 SGHNT, CDR2 YENEEA. Trimming cost V 5 bases and J 8 bases, with 7 bases left between them. This CDR3 has 11 amino acids. The CDR3, as DNA: TGTGCCAGCAGCCCCGAGGATGAGCAGTTCTTC. Amino acid sequence: CASSPEDEQFF. The full variable domain, its missing parts supplied by reference TRBV11-3 and TRBJ2-1, is EAGVVQSPRYKIIEKKQPVAFWCNPISGHNTLYWYLQNLGQGPELLIRYENEEAVDDSQLPKDRFSAERLKGVDSTLKIQPAELGDSAVYLCASSPEDEQFFGPGTRLTVL.

This clonotype was seen a handful of times. The chain combines TRBV27 with TRBJ2-3; maybe TRBD2 (5 bases). The V gene's germline CDR1 is MNHEY and CDR2 SMNVEV (reference sequence). The length of the CDR3 is 17 residues. V shed 0 bases and J shed 1 base, with 14 bases lying between them. The CDR3 sequence: CASSLSNRMGGTDTQYF. CDR3 DNA sequence: TGTGCCAGCAGTTTATCGAACCGAATGGGAGGCACAGATACGCAGTATTTT.

There are a few counts of this clonotype. V gene TRBV11-2 combines with J gene TRBJ2-7; D is unresolved. Trimming stripped 0 bases from V and 7 bases from J, with 13 bases between. The germline CDR1 and CDR2 sequences are SGHAT and FQNNGV. The CDR3 loop spans 14 amino acids. In nucleotides, the CDR3 is TGTGCCAGCAGCTTAGATGTGGCAAACAATGAGCAGTACTTC. As protein: CASSLDVANNEQYF. The full variable domain, with the rest looked up from reference TRBV11-2 and TRBJ2-7, is EAGVAQSPRYKIIEKRQSVAFWCNPISGHATLYWYQQILGQGPKLLIQFQNNGVVDDSQLPKDRFSAERLKGVDSTLKIQPAKLEDSAVYLCASSLDVANNEQYFGPGTRLTVT.

The DNA of the CDR3 is TGTGCAATCGCGGACAGGGAAGATCAGCCCCAGCATTTT. Translated: CAIADREDQPQHF. The chain combines TRBV10-3 with TRBJ1-5, with TRBD1 identical over 8 bases. Per the germline V gene, CDR1 is ENHRY and CDR2 is SYGVKD. CDR3 length: 13 amino acids.

The V call is TRBV7-9, the J call TRBJ1-5; unclear D gene. Germline V gene lookup returns CDR1 SEHNR and CDR2 FQNEAQ (reference sequence). This CDR3 spans 18 amino acids. The V and J ends lost 2 bases and 3 bases respectively, with 20 bases between them. The CDR3 DNA reads as TGTGCCAGCAGCTTAACAAGTGGTTCGGTTACCAACAATCAGCCCCAGCATTTT. This sequence encodes CASSLTSGSVTNNQPQHF.

This clonotype showed up just a few times. The rearrangement uses TRBV10-1 and TRBJ2-4; D might be TRBD1 (6 bases). In germline, CDR1 is WNHNN, CDR2 SYGVQD (reference sequence). The V and J ends lost 3 bases and 6 bases respectively, with 9 bases between them. The CDR3 covers 13 residues. The CDR3 sequence: CASSDRGGNIQYF. The CDR3 coding sequence is TGCGCCAGCAGTGACAGAGGGGGAAACATTCAGTACTTC.

The table lists this clonotype with a few counts. J is TRBJ2-7 and V is TRBV20-1, with TRBD2 matching over 14 bases. V lost 6 bases, J lost 1 base, and 14 bases stayed unmatched. Germline CDR1 DFQATT, CDR2 SNEGSKA (reference sequence). The CDR3 length is 18 residues. CDR3 region: CSASTGTSGSEFSYEQYF. Here the CDR3 DNA reads TGCAGTGCATCGACCGGGACTAGCGGGAGTGAGTTTTCCTACGAGCAGTACTTC.

This clonotype was recorded a few times. V is TRBV12-3 or TRBV12-4 and J is TRBJ1-2; D is uncertain. V was trimmed by 6 bases and J by 8 bases, leaving 31 bases between them. The CDR3 extends over 18 amino acids. The CDR3 protein is CASRSSPPDGRLYEGYTF. CDR3 DNA: TGTGCCAGCAGGTCCTCACCCCCCGACGGACGACTCTACGAGGGCTACACCTTC.

The CDR3 protein is CASSLVLVRQETQYF. Written as DNA, the CDR3 is TGTGCCAGCAGCTTAGTACTGGTTCGACAAGAGACCCAGTACTTC. The V call is TRBV7-2, the J call TRBJ2-5; D gene uncertain. Per the germline V gene, CDR1 is SGHTA and CDR2 is FQGNSA. The CDR3 covers 15 residues. The germline V and J ends were trimmed by 1 base and 2 bases, with 11 bases remaining between them.

This clonotype was recorded many times. V usage is TRBV5-1 and J usage is TRBJ1-2; 9 nucleotides agree with TRBD1. The CDR3 contains 15 residues. Looked up from germline, CDR1 is SGHRS and CDR2 is YFSETQ. V lost 3 bases to trimming and J lost 4 bases; unmatched junction nucleotides: 7. The DNA for the CDR3 is TGCGCCAGCAGCTCGGGACAGGGCGAGGTCTATGGCTACACCTTC. It codes for CASSSGQGEVYGYTF.

As for this clonotype: Possible read error: a much larger clone is one base away. The J gene is TRBJ2-3, the V gene TRBV12-3 or TRBV12-4; 8 nucleotides match TRBD2. There are 15 residues in the CDR3. DNA for the CDR3: TGTGCCAGCACCCGGTCCCGGGGGGGAGGAGATACGGAGTATTTT. Its protein is CASTRSRGGGDTEYF.

Ten or more counts support this clonotype. The chain recombines TRBV6-5 with TRBJ2-7; D perhaps matches TRBD1 (5 bases). CDR3 length equals 15 residues. V lost 0 bases, J lost 0 bases, and 9 bases lay in between. In germline, CDR1 is MNHEY, CDR2 SVGAGI. The CDR3 DNA sequence: TGTGCCAGCAGTTACTCGGGGCAAGGCTCCTACGAGCAGTACTTC. It encodes CASSYSGQGSYEQYF.

The chain is built from TRBV20-1 and TRBJ1-5; no definite D call. The germline V gene encodes CDR1 DFQATT and CDR2 SNEGSKA (reference sequence). V lost 2 bases, J lost 3 bases, and 8 bases lay in between. This CDR3 comprises 13 residues. The CDR3 bases are TGCAGTGCTAGATCCAGAGTCAATCAGCCCCAGCATTTT. Protein product: CSARSRVNQPQHF.

The genes are TRBV2 and TRBJ2-7, with D possibly being TRBD1 (5 bases). V was shortened by 4 bases and J by 0 bases, with 10 bases between the two germline ends. Germline CDR1 is SNHLY and CDR2 is FYNNEI. This CDR3 has 14 residues. For the CDR3, the DNA is TGTGCCAGCAGTGCCTACAGGAGCTCCTACGAGCAGTACTTC. This gives the protein CASSAYRSSYEQYF.

This clonotype was picked up one time. At one end the junction does not follow the germline gene, possibly because of a read error. This chain joins TRBV18 and TRBJ2-4; D is ambiguous. TRBJ2-7 matches the DNA end more closely, so the J call is doubtful. This CDR3 comprises 14 residues. Germline CDR1 reads KGHSH; CDR2 reads LQKENI. CDR3 residues: CASSPLPRSNEQYF. In nucleotides, the CDR3 is TGCGCCAGCTCACCACTGCCAAGGAGCAACGAGCAGTACTTC.

This clonotype was seen only a few times. The V and J genes are TRBV27 and TRBJ1-2; TRBD1 matches 7 bases. CDR1 MNHEY and CDR2 SMNVEV come from the germline V gene (reference sequence). The CDR3 extends over 13 amino acids. Trimming cost V 5 bases and J 8 bases; bases outside gene matches: 8. The CDR3 coding sequence is TGTGCCAGCAGTCCACAGGGGCATGTGGGCTACACCTTC. Encoded protein: CASSPQGHVGYTF.

The chain is built from TRBV4-2 and TRBJ2-3; D is uncertain. CDR3 length: 12 amino acids. Germline V gives CDR1 LGHNA, CDR2 YNFKEQ. The V and J ends lost 4 bases and 6 bases respectively, with 8 bases between them. CDR3 in DNA: TGTGCCAGCAGCCGAGATGCGGATACGCAGTATTTT. Residues: CASSRDADTQYF.

This clonotype has just a few counts. The V and J genes are TRBV7-9 and TRBJ2-5; 9 positions match TRBD1. This CDR3 region has 14 residues. Germline CDR1 SEHNR, CDR2 FQNEAQ (reference sequence). V lost 6 bases to trimming and J lost 4 bases; unmatched junction nucleotides: 6. CDR3 sequence reads: CASRSGTGIETQYF. CDR3 nucleotide sequence: TGTGCCAGCAGGTCCGGGACAGGGATAGAGACCCAGTACTTC.

This clonotype came up a few times. This chain joins TRBV6-1 and TRBJ1-2; D ambiguous. V dropped 4 bases and J dropped 5 bases, with 11 bases sitting between them. Germline V gene lookup returns CDR1 MNHNS and CDR2 SASEGT. The CDR3 runs to 13 residues. The CDR3 loop is CASSVPGSYGYTF. The CDR3, as DNA: TGTGCCAGCAGTGTCCCGGGGAGTTATGGCTACACCTTC.

In its sample, this clonotype was seen a few times. The chain joins TRBV12-3 or TRBV12-4 to TRBJ2-7; 12 nucleotides line up with TRBD2. The junction had 6 bases not matched to a gene; V was cut back by 4 bases and J by 5 bases. This CDR3 region has 15 residues. CDR3 sequence: CASSSPTSGRHEQYF. The CDR3 coding sequence is TGTGCCAGCAGTTCCCCGACTAGCGGGAGACACGAGCAGTACTTC.

The chain couples TRBV28 to TRBJ2-7; D is perhaps TRBD1 (5 bases). Per the germline V gene, CDR1 is MDHEN and CDR2 is SYDVKM. CDR3 size: 12 residues. V was clipped by 7 bases and J by 9 bases, with 16 bases between them. CDR3 nucleotides: TGTGCCAGCAATAATGGGGCAGGGATGCAGTACTTC. It codes for CASNNGAGMQYF.

The chain recombines TRBV7-8 with TRBJ2-3, with D perhaps assigned TRBD1 or TRBD2 (5 bases each). V was shortened by 4 bases and J by 0 bases, with 14 bases between the two germline ends. The CDR3 has 16 amino acids. The germline CDR1 and CDR2 sequences are SGHVS and FQNEAQ. DNA of the CDR3: TGTGCCAGCAGCTCGGGGCGGTCTCTAAGCACAGATACGCAGTATTTT. It encodes CASSSGRSLSTDTQYF.

Concerning this clonotype: One junction end disagrees with the germline gene, perhaps due to a read error. The chain links TRBV5-6 to TRBJ2-5; the match to TRBD1 covers 7 bases. CDR1 and CDR2 (germline): SGHDT, YYEEEE. The CDR3 sequence is 13 residues long. CDR3 amino acids: CVSSYTGEETQYF. CDR3 sequence (DNA): TGTGTCAGCAGCTATACAGGGGAGGAGACCCAGTACTTC.

The chain uses TRBV7-9 and TRBJ2-7; 7 positions match TRBD1. This CDR3 spans 16 amino acids. The germline CDR1 and CDR2 sequences are SEHNR and FQNEAQ (reference sequence). Unmatched junction bases numbered 9, after V lost 1 base and J lost 3 bases. Written as DNA, the CDR3 is TGTGCCAGCAGCTTAGAAGAGGGGGCTGAGAACTACGAGCAGTACTTC. This gives the protein CASSLEEGAENYEQYF.

In its sample, this clonotype was seen a few times. The rearrangement joins TRBV10-2 to TRBJ2-7; 10 bases fit TRBD2. Trimming removed 2 bases from V and 2 bases from J; junction bases left unmatched: 3. This CDR3 has 15 amino acids. Germline values: CDR1 WSHSY, CDR2 SAAADI. The chain's CDR3 is CASSEVAGGPYEQYF. The CDR3 DNA reads as TGCGCCAGCAGTGAGGTAGCGGGAGGACCCTACGAGCAGTACTTC.

This rearrangement joins TRBV5-1 to TRBJ2-7; 9 positions agree with TRBD1. The DNA end is a closer match to TRBJ2-5, so the J assignment may be wrong. Germline V gene lookup returns CDR1 SGHRS and CDR2 YFSETQ. The CDR3 spans 16 residues. CDR3 sequence (DNA): TGCGCCAGCAGCTGGGACGGGACAGGGAGCCCAGAGACCCAGTACTTC. Translated: CASSWDGTGSPETQYF.

This clonotype was counted only a few times. The chain joins TRBV2 to TRBJ2-4; no firm D call. The CDR3 consists of 14 residues. V was trimmed by 4 bases and J by 4 bases, leaving 11 bases between them. Per the germline V gene, CDR1 is SNHLY and CDR2 is FYNNEI. CDR3 bases: TGTGCCAGCAGTGTCGATATGGGGAAAAACATTCAGTACTTC. This translates into CASSVDMGKNIQYF.